This T cell receptor (beta chain) appears in the sequencing data of a study of T cell changes during pregnancy in multiple sclerosis. Method: immunoSEQ multiplex PCR; TCRdb's copy keeps in-frame clones and lacks some. Here the sample spans tens of thousands of clones, over 80% being singletons. CDR1 is MDHEN, CDR2 SYDVKM, per germline. V gave up 2 bases and J gave up 7 bases, with 9 bases separating them. This CDR3 has 14 amino acids. The material sequenced was peripheral blood, taken in the second trimester of pregnancy. This rearrangement joins TRBV28 to TRBJ1-6; D remains unclear. This sequence originates from a female donor in good health, enrolled as a control in a pregnancy study. CDR3 coding DNA: TGTGCCAGCAGTTTAGGAGTCTCGAATTCACCCCTCCACTTT. Translated: CASSLGVSNSPLHF.